This TCR beta chain was sequenced during a study of T cells after yellow fever vaccination. Study observations and caveats: Faster peaking, at day 5 versus 15, marked a secondary response that was weaker.

In this sample, this clonotype turned up many times. What it binds is not known. This CDR3 contains 18 residues. Germline CDR1 SGHTA, CDR2 FQGTGA. The J segment lost 4 bases and the V segment lost 5 bases, leaving 15 bases of the junction unmatched. One entry per CDR3 protein, called by TCRdb with MiXCR from the 5' RACE reads. The sample carries about 69,000 distinct CDR3 sequences, approximately 6.2% recorded once. Sample: CD4+ T cells sorted from PBMCs, taken approximately 16 days after the first yellow fever vaccination. This chain joins TRBV7-3 and TRBJ2-3; TRBD2 agrees at 10 bases. The source is a man aged 18 to 30 who received the YFV17D yellow fever vaccine. The CDR3 protein is CASSPYPLLAGLADTQYF. CDR3 nucleotide sequence: TGTGCCAGCAGCCCCTACCCCCTACTAGCGGGGTTGGCAGATACGCAGTATTTT. Complete variable domain (other parts from reference TRBV7-3 and TRBJ2-3): GAGVSQTPSNKVTEKGKYVELRCDPISGHTALYWYRQSLGQGPEFLIYFQGTGAADDSGLPNDRFFAVRPEGSVSTLKIQRTERGDSAVYLCASSPYPLLAGLADTQYFGPGTRLTVL.